This T cell receptor beta chain emerged from a study of T cell responses to AZD1222 COVID-19 vaccine. Second-dose recipients at about 4 or about 12 weeks were treated as one pooled group. TCRdb's table, derived via immunoSEQ multiplex PCR, lists solely in-frame clones and lacks some. Of over 130,000 clones in the sample, 92% were seen once. This TCR was recovered from an adult who received the AZD1222 COVID-19 vaccine. The starting material was peripheral blood, obtained 28 days after the second AZD1222 dose.

CDR3 bases: TGTGCCAGCACCCGGACAGGCCTTCCCTACGAGCAGTACTTC. This encodes CASTRTGLPYEQYF. The rearrangement joins TRBV6-6 to TRBJ2-7, with TRBD1 matching over 7 bases. J gave up 2 bases and V 7 bases, and 8 bases lay outside the gene matches. This CDR3 contains 14 residues. Per the germline V gene, CDR1 is MNHNY and CDR2 is SVGAGI (reference sequence).